This T cell receptor beta chain was identified during a study of shared clonotypes between healthy human individuals. Original handling: ImmunoSEQ sequences covered only the junction and lacked quality scores; filtering therefore differed. Sequencing was performed with immunoSEQ multiplex PCR; in TCRdb, only in-frame clones are kept and a portion is missing. The V and J calls and clone size come from that table; D and trimming were worked out from the DNA. The sample records about 1.9 million clones, around 95% being singletons. CDR1 SGDLS and CDR2 YYNGEE come from the germline V gene. CDR3 length: 14 amino acids. The V end was cut by 3 bases, the J end by 1 base, with 11 bases between. Study-level findings and limits: Rarefaction indicated that sorted-subset sequencing remained incomplete although depth was large.

Naive CD8 cells comprised CD45RO-negative, CCR7-positively selected cells, excluding terminally differentiated effector memory CD45RA+ cells. On this clone itself: Its antigen remains unknown.

The TCR comes from a man aged 18-30 years in good health. Some clones in this sample may be carry-over from other donors' samples. The chain employs TRBV9 and TRBJ2-7; possible D gene TRBD1, 6 bases. Source material: naive CD8+ T cells from PBMCs. CDR3 sequence reads: CASSARDKSYEQYF. CDR3 in DNA: TGTGCCAGCAGCGCCCGGGACAAATCCTACGAGCAGTACTTC.